One sample yielded the 20 T cell receptor beta chains listed below, sequenced in a study of beta chain features in type 1 diabetes. Expressed TCRB transcripts were sequenced because the entire RNA isolate underwent reverse transcription. TCRdb's table, derived via immunoSEQ multiplex PCR, lists solely in-frame clones and lacks some. The table includes some 410,000 clones, roughly an eighth detected once. Sequenced material: naive CD4+ T cells from blood. These receptors were collected from a woman aged 18-30 years in good health.

DNA for the CDR3: TGTGCCAGCAGCGTAACAGGGGGCGCAGGTACTGAAGCTTTCTTT. This codes for CASSVTGGAGTEAFF. The chain uses TRBV9 and TRBJ1-1, with 9 bases identical to TRBD1. This CDR3 spans 15 amino acids. From germline, CDR1 is SGDLS and CDR2 YYNGEE. V shed 1 base and J 5 bases; nucleotides not matched to a gene: 6.

The chain uses TRBV5-1 and TRBJ2-2, with a weak D call TRBD2 (5 bases). The V gene lost 9 bases and the J gene lost 4 bases, with 13 bases spanning the gap. The CDR3 is 13 amino acids. Germline assignment: CDR1 SGHRS and CDR2 YFSETQ. The CDR3 here is CATGGGSTGELFF. DNA for the CDR3: TGCGCCACGGGCGGTGGGAGCACCGGGGAGCTGTTTTTT.

The J gene is TRBJ2-4, the V gene TRBV5-1; 11 bases match TRBD1. This CDR3 spans 14 amino acids. The trim removed 4 bases at V and 6 bases at J, leaving 3 bases unmatched. Per the germline V gene, CDR1 is SGHRS and CDR2 is YFSETQ. DNA for the CDR3: TGCGCCAGCAGCCCCGGGACAGGGGGAAACATTCAGTACTTC. Its translation is CASSPGTGGNIQYF.

In its sample, this clone was seen a few times. The chain recombines TRBV30 with TRBJ1-1, with D unclear. Deletions cut 3 bases from V and 3 bases from J, with 5 bases between. The CDR3 is 11 residues long. Germline CDR1 is GTSNPN and CDR2 is SVGIG (reference sequence). The CDR3 DNA follows: TGTGCCTGGAGAGTTTACACTGAAGCTTTCTTT. Encoded protein: CAWRVYTEAFF.

This clone appeared a few times. The V call is TRBV7-9, the J call TRBJ2-7; 8 bases are shared with TRBD2. Germline CDR1 reads SEHNR; CDR2 reads FQNEAQ (reference sequence). V was clipped by 3 bases and J by 6 bases; unmatched bases: 4. The CDR3 sequence is 13 residues long. The CDR3 loop reads CASSLTSVGEQYF. Here the CDR3 DNA reads TGTGCCAGCAGCTTGACTAGCGTCGGCGAGCAGTACTTC.

The chain employs TRBV7-2 and TRBJ2-7; D remains unclear. V lost 5 bases to trimming and J lost 3 bases, with 8 bases between them. Germline CDR1 is SGHTA and CDR2 is FQGNSA. The CDR3 covers 12 residues. The CDR3 region has the DNA TGTGCCAGCAGCCCACTTCTCTACGAGCAGTACTTC. Translated, it gives CASSPLLYEQYF.

This clone was seen a handful of times. The chain joins TRBV6-6 to TRBJ2-5; the D gene is possibly TRBD1 (7 bases). The CDR3 is made up of 12 amino acids. Germline lookup yields CDR1 MNHNY and CDR2 SVGAGI (reference sequence). V dropped 11 bases and J dropped 2 bases, with 12 bases sitting between them. CDR3 amino acids: CAGGTVQETQYF. Written as DNA, the CDR3 is TGTGCCGGGGGGACAGTTCAAGAGACCCAGTACTTC.

A few counts support this clone. This sequence joins TRBV4-2 and TRBJ2-6; D perhaps matches TRBD1 (5 bases). The germline V gene encodes CDR1 LGHNA and CDR2 YNFKEQ. The V and J ends lost 1 base and 4 bases respectively, with 14 bases between them. The length of the CDR3 is 17 residues. The CDR3 here is CASSQATEYSGANVLTF. In DNA, the CDR3 is TGTGCCAGCAGCCAAGCGACAGAGTACTCCGGGGCCAACGTCCTGACTTTC.

The table lists this clone with a few counts. The chain employs TRBV27 and TRBJ2-7, with D perhaps matching TRBD1 (7 bases). The V end was cut by 5 bases, the J end by 10 bases, with 12 bases between. The CDR3 has 11 amino acids. Germline assignment: CDR1 MNHEY and CDR2 SMNVEV (reference sequence). The CDR3 nucleotides read TGTGCCAGCAGTCGGGGGACAGAACAGTACGTC. Encoded protein: CASSRGTEQYV.

This clone has only a few counts. The chain combines TRBV27 with TRBJ2-2, with D unclear. The CDR3 has 13 amino acids. Trimming cost V 3 bases and J 9 bases, with 11 bases left between them. Germline V CDR1 and CDR2: MNHEY, SMNVEV (reference sequence). The CDR3 DNA follows: TGTGCCAGCAGTTTTGGGGTTTGGCGGGAGCTGTTTTTT. It codes for CASSFGVWRELFF.

This clone was detected only a few times. The rearrangement uses TRBV29-1 and TRBJ1-2; TRBD1 matches at 7 bases. The CDR3 has 15 amino acids. With 4 bases clipped from V and 4 bases from J, the junction kept 12 bases outside the gene matches. Looked up from germline, CDR1 is SQVTM and CDR2 is ANQGSEA. The CDR3 reads CSVVHRGEGLYGYTF. The CDR3 bases are TGCAGCGTTGTGCACAGGGGAGAGGGGCTCTATGGCTACACCTTC.

This clone was observed a handful of times. The chain joins TRBV6-1 to TRBJ2-3; the match to TRBD1 covers 9 bases. Germline values: CDR1 MNHNS, CDR2 SASEGT. Unmatched junction bases numbered 8, after V lost 9 bases and J lost 1 base. The CDR3 is made up of 15 amino acids. CDR3 protein: CAREGQGGCTDTQYF. CDR3 in DNA: TGTGCCAGAGAGGGACAGGGCGGATGCACAGATACGCAGTATTTT.

The V gene is TRBV7-2, the J gene TRBJ2-4, with D maybe TRBD1 (6 bases). V lost 5 bases, J lost 0 bases, and 14 bases lay in between. Per the germline V gene, CDR1 is SGHTA and CDR2 is FQGNSA. The CDR3 length is 16 residues. CDR3 bases: TGTGCCAGCAGCATCGACAGGCTACTAGCCAAAAACATTCAGTACTTC. It specifies CASSIDRLLAKNIQYF.

V gene TRBV7-2 combines with J gene TRBJ2-7; D call uncertain. Germline loops: CDR1 SGHTA, CDR2 FQGNSA. Trimming left V 1 base short and J 3 bases short, with 22 bases between. The CDR3 loop spans 18 amino acids. Here the CDR3 DNA reads TGTGCCAGCAGCTTAGGGCGGAGTGTTCGGCAGCTAGACTACGAGCAGTACTTC. It specifies CASSLGRSVRQLDYEQYF.

The chain couples TRBV7-9 to TRBJ2-1; D might be TRBD2 (5 bases). The germline V gene has CDR1 SEHNR and CDR2 FQNEAQ (reference sequence). The CDR3 loop spans 13 amino acids. Trimming shortened V by 5 bases and J by 7 bases, and 12 bases separated the two germline ends. CDR3 DNA: TGTGCCAGCAGCGGGAGAGGTGCGAATGAGCAGTTCTTC. Protein: CASSGRGANEQFF.

This clone was counted between two and nine times. This rearrangement joins TRBV18 to TRBJ1-5, with a possible D match to TRBD1 (5 bases). The V and J ends lost 4 bases and 3 bases respectively, with 13 bases between them. The length of the CDR3 is 15 residues. Germline CDR1 reads KGHSH; CDR2 reads LQKENI. As DNA, the CDR3 is TGTGCCAGCTCACGGACACCGGGGAACAATCAGCCCCAGCATTTT. It is translated as CASSRTPGNNQPQHF. Supplemented by reference TRBV18 and TRBJ1-5, the full variable domain reads NAGVMQNPRHLVRRRGQEARLRCSPMKGHSHVYWYRQLPEEGLKFMVYLQKENIIDESGMPKERFSAEFPKEGPSILRIQQVVRGDSAAYFCASSRTPGNNQPQHFGDGTRLSIL.

This clone was recorded a few times. V gene TRBV7-2 combines with J gene TRBJ2-1, with 9 nucleotides matching TRBD1. J was trimmed by 5 bases and V by 3 bases; bases with no gene match: 2. The CDR3 has 14 residues. Germline CDR1 SGHTA, CDR2 FQGNSA. CDR3 loop: CASSFRDRDNEQFF. The DNA of the CDR3 is TGTGCCAGCAGCTTCCGGGACAGGGACAATGAGCAGTTCTTC.

A note on this clone: Other DNA variants within this sample encode the same CDR3. The CDR3 DNA reads as TGTGCCAGCAGCTTGACAGGGTCCAATGAGCAGTTCTTC. Translating gives CASSLTGSNEQFF. The chain couples TRBV7-9 to TRBJ2-1; the match to TRBD1 covers 7 bases. The CDR3 consists of 13 residues. V was pared by 3 bases and J by 6 bases, with 2 bases of the junction left unmatched. Germline V gene data show CDR1 as SEHNR and CDR2 as FQNEAQ (reference sequence).

The rearrangement uses TRBV29-1 and TRBJ1-4; the D is unclear. Trimming removed 3 bases at V and 5 bases at J, with 10 bases between. Germline V gives CDR1 SQVTM, CDR2 ANQGSEA. The CDR3 loop spans 13 amino acids. CDR3 in amino acids: CSVEGSGNEKLFF. DNA of the CDR3: TGCAGCGTTGAGGGGTCAGGAAATGAAAAACTGTTTTTT.

This clone has a handful of counts. The genes are TRBV7-3 and TRBJ1-6, with TRBD1 matching 7 bases. The junction had 6 bases not matched to a gene; V was cut back by 5 bases and J by 5 bases. Per germline, CDR1 SGHTA and CDR2 FQGTGA. The CDR3 consists of 15 residues. CDR3 residues: CASSLGTVNNSPLHF. For the CDR3, the DNA is TGTGCCAGCAGCCTTGGGACAGTCAATAATTCACCCCTCCACTTT.